Each of the 4 T cell receptor beta chains below was sequenced from the same sample in a study of spatial heterogeneity in lung cancer. Via MiXCR, TCRdb re-called the 5' RACE reads, giving one row per CDR3 protein. The sample records around 100,000 distinct CDR3 sequences, about 4.4% being singletons. Time point meaning: sample taken at primary tumor resection. Antigens of these TCRs are unknown. Study-level results: Counts that tracked tumor mutation counts were those of expanded intratumoral alpha and beta TCRs.

Sequenced here: lung tumor tissue, sampled at surgery. These receptors came from a male donor with early-stage non-small cell lung cancer.

This clonotype was detected many times. The chain uses TRBV28 and TRBJ2-7; TRBD2 matches 11 bases. Germline V gene lookup returns CDR1 MDHEN and CDR2 SYDVKM. V lost 3 bases and J lost 2; bases outside the gene matches: 6. CDR3 length: 16 residues. CDR3 nucleotides: TGTGCCAGCAGTTTTCAACCTAGCGGGAGGACCTACGAGCAGTACTTC. Protein: CASSFQPSGRTYEQYF.

This clonotype has ten or more counts. The rearrangement uses TRBV28 and TRBJ2-7, with D unresolved. The germline V gene encodes CDR1 MDHEN and CDR2 SYDVKM. Trimming left V 5 bases short and J 9 bases short, with 14 bases between. CDR3 size: 12 residues. The CDR3 DNA reads TGTGCCAGCAGTCCGCCAGAAATGATGCAGTACTTC. As protein: CASSPPEMMQYF.

V and J are TRBV6-2 or TRBV6-3 and TRBJ1-2; 7 bases are a match to TRBD1. The V and J ends lost 5 bases and 6 bases, in that order; junction bases with no gene match: 18. CDR1 and CDR2 from the germline V gene are MNHEY and SVGEGT. This CDR3 has 17 amino acids. The CDR3 reads CASSPTLWDSDFHGYTF. In DNA, the CDR3 is TGTGCCAGCAGTCCGACCCTCTGGGACAGCGACTTCCATGGCTACACCTTC.

This clonotype occurred many times. The CDR3 sequence is CASSYRLQTQAGNYEQYF. DNA of the CDR3: TGTGCCAGCAGTTACCGCTTGCAGACACAAGCGGGGAACTACGAGCAGTACTTC. V and J are TRBV6-6 and TRBJ2-7, with TRBD2 matching over 7 bases. Germline CDR1 and CDR2: MNHNY and SVGAGI (reference sequence). This CDR3 spans 18 amino acids. The V gene end was trimmed by 2 bases and the J gene end by 3 bases; junction bases not matched to a gene: 16.